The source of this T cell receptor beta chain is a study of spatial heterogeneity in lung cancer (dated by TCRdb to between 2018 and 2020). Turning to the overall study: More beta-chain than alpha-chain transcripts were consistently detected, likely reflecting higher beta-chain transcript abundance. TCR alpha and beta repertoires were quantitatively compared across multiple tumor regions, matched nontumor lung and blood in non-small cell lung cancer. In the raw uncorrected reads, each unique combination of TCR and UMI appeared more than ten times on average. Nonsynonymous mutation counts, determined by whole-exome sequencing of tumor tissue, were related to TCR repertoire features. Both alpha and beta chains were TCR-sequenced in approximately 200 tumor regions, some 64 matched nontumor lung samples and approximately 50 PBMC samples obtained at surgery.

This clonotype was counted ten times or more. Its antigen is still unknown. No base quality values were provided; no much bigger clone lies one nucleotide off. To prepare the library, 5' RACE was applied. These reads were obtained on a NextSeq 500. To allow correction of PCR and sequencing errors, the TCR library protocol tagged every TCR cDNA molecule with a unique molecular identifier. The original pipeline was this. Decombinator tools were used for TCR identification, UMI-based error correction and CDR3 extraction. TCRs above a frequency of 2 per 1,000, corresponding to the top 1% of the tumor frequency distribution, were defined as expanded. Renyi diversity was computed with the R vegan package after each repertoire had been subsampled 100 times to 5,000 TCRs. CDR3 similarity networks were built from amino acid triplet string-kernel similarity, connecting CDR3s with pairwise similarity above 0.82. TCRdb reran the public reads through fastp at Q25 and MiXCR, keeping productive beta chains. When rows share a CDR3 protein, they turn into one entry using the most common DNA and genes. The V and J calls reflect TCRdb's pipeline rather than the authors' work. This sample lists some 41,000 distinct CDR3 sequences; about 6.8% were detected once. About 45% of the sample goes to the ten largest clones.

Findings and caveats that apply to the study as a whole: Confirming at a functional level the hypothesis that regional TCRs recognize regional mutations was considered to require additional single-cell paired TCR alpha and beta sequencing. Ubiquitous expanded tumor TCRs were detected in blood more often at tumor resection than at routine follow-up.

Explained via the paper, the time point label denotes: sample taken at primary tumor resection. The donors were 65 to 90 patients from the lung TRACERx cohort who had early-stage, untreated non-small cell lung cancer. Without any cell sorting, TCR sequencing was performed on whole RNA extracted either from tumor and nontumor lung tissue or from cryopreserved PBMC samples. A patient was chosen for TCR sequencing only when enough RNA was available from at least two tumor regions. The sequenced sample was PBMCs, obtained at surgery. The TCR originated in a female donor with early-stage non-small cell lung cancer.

In nucleotides, the sequence is TGTGCCAGCAGCCAAGAACCGGGACAGGGGAACACCGGGGAGCTGTTTTTT. Its protein reads: CASSQEPGQGNTGELFF. The V and J segments used are TRBV3-1 and TRBJ2-2; TRBD1 fits 9 bases in the junction. V loses 0 bases at its end and J loses 1 base; junction bases beyond the gene matches: 3. The CDR3 sequence holds 17 residues, the cysteine and phenylalanine included. CDR3 DNA only is kept here, 51 bases in frame from base 1. According to the germline V gene (reference sequence), CDR1 reads LGHDT and CDR2 reads YNNKEL.